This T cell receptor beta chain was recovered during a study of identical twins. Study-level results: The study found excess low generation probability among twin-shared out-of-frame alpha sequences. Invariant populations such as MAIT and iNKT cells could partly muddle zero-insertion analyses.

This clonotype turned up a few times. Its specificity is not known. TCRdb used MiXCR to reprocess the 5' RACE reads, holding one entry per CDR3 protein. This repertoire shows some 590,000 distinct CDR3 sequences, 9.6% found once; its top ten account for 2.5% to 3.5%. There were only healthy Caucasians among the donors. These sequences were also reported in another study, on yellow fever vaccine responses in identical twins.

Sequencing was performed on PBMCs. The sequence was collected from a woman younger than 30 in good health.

In DNA form, the CDR3 reads TGCAGCGTTCATTTACACTACGAGCAGTACTTC. Protein: CSVHLHYEQYF. The rearrangement links TRBV29-1 to TRBJ2-7; no definite D call. Germline assignment: CDR1 SQVTM and CDR2 ANQGSEA. Trimming took 5 bases from V and 3 from J, leaving 8 bases between them. CDR3 length: 11 residues.